What follows describes a single TCR beta chain. The target antigen is unknown. Semi-nested PCR with Nested Universal Primer A followed constant-region reverse priming of full-length variable regions. Via MiXCR, TCRdb re-called the 5' RACE reads, giving one row per CDR3 protein. This sample has about 50,000 distinct CDR3 sequences, with 28% found just once. With 9 bases clipped from V and 4 bases from J, the junction kept 18 bases outside the gene matches. The germline V gene has CDR1 SEHNR and CDR2 FQNEAQ (reference sequence). The CDR3 covers 17 residues. CD25-based Treg depletion was applied to purified naive CD4+ T cells. Study-wide results and limits: Tumor Tregs overlapped most with tumor, then blood, naive CD4+ cells.

This clonotype was obtained from a female donor with breast cancer. The sequenced sample consisted of naive CD4+ T cells sorted from blood. Subset meaning: naive CD4+ T cells, CD4+CD45RA+CD25-. The rearrangement joins TRBV7-9 to TRBJ2-3; 8 nucleotides line up with TRBD2. This CDR3 is CASLPPGAGESSDTQYF. The CDR3 nucleotides are TGTGCCAGTTTACCCCCGGGAGCGGGAGAGTCTTCAGATACGCAGTATTTT.